A single sample is the source of the 8 T cell receptor beta chains below, sequenced in a study of T cell responses to AZD1222 COVID-19 vaccine (dated by TCRdb to the early 2020s). To prepare the library, the immunoSEQ multiplex PCR assay was applied. In its TCRdb copy, this immuneACCESS table keeps in-frame sequences only and misses some clones. Where compared with another copy, unresolved V genes explain less than half of these, and the others have no known cause. The sample data list 80,000 or so clones, and 65% to 80% of these were observed just once. The top ten clonotypes cover 25% to 30% of the sample. In the paper's terms, the time point label means: about 28 days (+/-7) after the second vaccine dose. The intended sense of this specimen's treatment or condition label: meningococcal conjugate vaccine given as trial control. Sequences were derived from peripheral blood, sampled 28 days after the second dose of the MenACWY control vaccine. These TCRs come from an adult who received the MenACWY meningococcal vaccine as a control.

This clone was seen only once. This rearrangement joins TRBV9 to TRBJ2-3; 7 bases match TRBD2. Germline-derived CDR1 and CDR2 are SGDLS and YYNGEE. V dropped 0 bases and J dropped 4; count of bases not matched to a gene: 5. This CDR3 region has 15 residues. The CDR3 loop reads CASSVGGLGADTQYF. As DNA, the CDR3 is TGTGCCAGCAGCGTAGGAGGACTAGGGGCAGATACGCAGTATTTT. The full variable domain, rest sourced from reference TRBV9 and TRBJ2-3, is DSGVTQTPKHLITATGQRVTLRCSPRSGDLSVYWYQQSLDQGLQFLIQYYNGEERAKGNILERFSAQQFPDLHSELNLSSLELGDSALYFCASSVGGLGADTQYFGPGTRLTVL.

Of note for this clone: This sample includes further DNA sequences coding for the same CDR3. The chain couples TRBV5-1 to TRBJ1-1; D possibly corresponds to TRBD1 (5 bases). V dropped 1 base and J dropped 4 bases, with 8 bases sitting between them. Per the germline V gene, CDR1 is SGHRS and CDR2 is YFSETQ. The CDR3 spans 13 residues. CDR3 residues: CASSLSGTTEAFF. CDR3 bases: TGCGCCAGCAGCTTGTCAGGGACCACTGAAGCTTTCTTT.

V usage is TRBV6-5 and J usage is TRBJ1-5; D is possibly TRBD1 (5 bases). Germline-derived CDR1 and CDR2 are MNHEY and SVGAGI. The germline V and J ends were trimmed by 6 bases and 4 bases, with 13 bases remaining between them. The CDR3 spans 14 residues. Here the CDR3 reads CASSRQGGNQPQHF. CDR3 DNA sequence: TGTGCCAGCAGCCGGCAGGGCGGGAATCAGCCCCAGCATTTT.

The rearrangement joins TRBV19 to TRBJ2-7, with D tentatively TRBD1 or TRBD2 (5 bases each). The CDR3 extends over 17 amino acids. Germline CDR1 reads LNHDA; CDR2 reads SQIVND (reference sequence). V was trimmed by 1 base and J by 5 bases, leaving 21 bases between them. The CDR3 DNA follows: TGTGCCAGTAGTATAGGACCACCCCGGCGAGGGGAGAACGAGCAGTACTTC. Translation gives CASSIGPPRRGENEQYF.

On this clone itself: The junction departs from germline at one end; a sequencing error may be responsible. This sample includes further DNA sequences coding for the same CDR3. J is TRBJ2-7 and V is TRBV3-1 (or the pseudogene TRBV3-2); perhaps TRBD2 as D (6 bases). From germline, CDR1 is LGHDT and CDR2 YNNKEL (reference sequence). The CDR3 contains 13 residues. The CDR3 nucleotides read TGTGCCAGCAGCCCGGGGGTAGGATACGAGCAGTACTTT. Encoded protein: CASSPGVGYEQYF.

A single count supports this clone. The rearrangement links TRBV18 to TRBJ2-7; TRBD2 aligns across 10 bases. There are 14 residues in the CDR3. V lost 3 bases and J lost 5; bases outside the gene matches: 4. Germline lookup yields CDR1 KGHSH and CDR2 LQKENI. The CDR3 region has the DNA TGTGCCAGCTCACCTTCTAGCGGGGGCCACGAGCAGTACTTC. This sequence encodes CASSPSSGGHEQYF.

This clone was found a few times. In DNA, the CDR3 is TGTGCCAGCAGCGAAATATTGACAGCTAACACCGGGGAGCTGTTTTTT. Protein: CASSEILTANTGELFF. The chain combines TRBV3-1 (or the pseudogene TRBV3-2) with TRBJ2-2, with D possibly being TRBD1 (5 bases). Germline CDR1 and CDR2: LGHDT and YNNKEL (reference sequence). This CDR3 spans 16 amino acids. V lost 5 bases and J lost 2, with 15 bases in between.

The chain has TRBV9 and TRBJ2-3; no clear D gene. V lost 2 bases to trimming and J lost 0 bases, with 10 bases between them. This CDR3 comprises 15 residues. The germline CDR1 and CDR2 sequences are SGDLS and YYNGEE. Here the CDR3 DNA reads TGTGCCAGCAGCGTGTGGCACTCTAGCACAGATACGCAGTATTTT. Its translation is CASSVWHSSTDTQYF.